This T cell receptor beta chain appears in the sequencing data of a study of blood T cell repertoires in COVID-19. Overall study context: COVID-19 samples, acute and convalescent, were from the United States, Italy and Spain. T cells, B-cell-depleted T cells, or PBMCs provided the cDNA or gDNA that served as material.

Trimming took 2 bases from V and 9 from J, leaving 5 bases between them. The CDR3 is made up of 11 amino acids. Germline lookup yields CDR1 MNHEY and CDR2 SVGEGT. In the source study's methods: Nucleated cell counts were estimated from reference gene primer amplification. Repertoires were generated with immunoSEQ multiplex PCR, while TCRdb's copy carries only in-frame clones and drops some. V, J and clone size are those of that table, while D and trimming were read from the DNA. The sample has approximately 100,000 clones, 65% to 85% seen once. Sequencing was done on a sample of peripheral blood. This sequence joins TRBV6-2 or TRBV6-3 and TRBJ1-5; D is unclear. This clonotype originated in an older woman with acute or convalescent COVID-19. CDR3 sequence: CASSYPGPQHF. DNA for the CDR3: TGTGCCAGCAGTTACCCGGGGCCCCAGCATTTT.